These 28 T cell receptor beta chains were sequenced from one sample in a study of T cells after yellow fever vaccination. TCRdb reprocessed the 5' RACE reads via MiXCR and lists one record per CDR3 protein. The sample has approximately 300,000 distinct CDR3 sequences, roughly 10% seen once. This specimen consisted of CD4+ T cells sorted from PBMCs, obtained 45 days after the yellow fever booster vaccination. These receptors all come from a man aged 18 to 30 who received the YFV17D yellow fever vaccine.

This clonotype has more than one count but fewer than ten. The rearrangement joins TRBV20-1 to TRBJ2-5, with D perhaps being TRBD1 or TRBD2 (6 bases each). The length of the CDR3 is 13 residues. In germline, CDR1 is DFQATT, CDR2 SNEGSKA (reference sequence). V lost 4 bases and J 5 bases, leaving 14 bases between the germline ends. The CDR3 nucleotides read TGCAGTGCTACGGAGGGGGGCTTGGAGACCCAGTACTTC. Translated: CSATEGGLETQYF.

This chain links TRBV25-1 with TRBJ2-1; 11 nucleotides line up with TRBD1. Trimming cost V 6 bases and J 4 bases; bases outside gene matches: 11. From germline, CDR1 is MGHDK and CDR2 SYGVNS. The CDR3 totals 17 residues. CDR3 sequence (DNA): TGTGCCAGCAGCGGACACCACGGGACAGGGGGATACAATGAGCAGTTCTTC. This gives the protein CASSGHHGTGGYNEQFF.

The sample holds a few counts of this clonotype. V usage is TRBV20-1 and J usage is TRBJ2-2; 9 bases match TRBD1. This CDR3 is 14 amino acids long. Germline V gives CDR1 DFQATT, CDR2 SNEGSKA (reference sequence). J lost 6 bases, V lost 8 bases, and 10 bases had no gene match. In DNA, the CDR3 is TGCAGTTCTCCCGGGACAGGGATTCCCGGGGAGCTGTTTTTT. Translation gives CSSPGTGIPGELFF.

This clonotype was seen more than once but under ten times. The V call is TRBV6-6, the J call TRBJ2-3; D perhaps matches TRBD1 (6 bases). Trimming took off 4 bases at V and 1 base at J, with 9 bases between the two ends. The V gene's germline CDR1 is MNHNY and CDR2 SVGAGI (reference sequence). This CDR3 has 14 amino acids. The CDR3 loop is CASSSPGGTDTQYF. The DNA of the CDR3 is TGTGCCAGCAGTTCCCCAGGGGGCACAGATACGCAGTATTTT.

This clonotype was seen a few times. The chain links TRBV4-1 to TRBJ1-4; 8 nucleotides match TRBD1. This CDR3 is built from 16 residues. In germline, CDR1 is MGHRA, CDR2 YSYEKL. V shed 2 bases, J shed 7 bases, and the junction held 9 bases outside the gene matches. The CDR3 DNA reads as TGCGCCAGCAGCCAAAACCCCAGGGGGCGCGTTGAAAAACTGTTTTTT. Protein: CASSQNPRGRVEKLFF.

This clonotype was seen at least ten times. V gene TRBV24-1 combines with J gene TRBJ2-5; 7 bases agree with TRBD1. The CDR3 consists of 15 residues. V was clipped by 5 bases and J by 0 bases; unmatched bases: 5. Germline V gene lookup returns CDR1 KGHDR and CDR2 SFDVKD. The CDR3 sequence is CATSANTGDQETQYF. CDR3 nucleotide sequence: TGTGCCACCAGTGCAAATACAGGGGACCAAGAGACCCAGTACTTC.

This clonotype has a count of ten or more. The chain recombines TRBV7-9 with TRBJ2-3, with a weak D call TRBD2 (6 bases). Between the trimmed V and J ends, which lost 5 bases and 4 bases, there was a span of 13 bases. From germline, CDR1 is SEHNR and CDR2 FQNEAQ (reference sequence). The CDR3 has 14 residues. The CDR3 region has the DNA TGTGCCAGCAGCCCAATGGCGGGGTCAGATACGCAGTATTTT. Its translation is CASSPMAGSDTQYF.

The V gene is TRBV20-1, the J gene TRBJ2-1; 11 positions agree with TRBD1. With V trimmed by 5 bases and J by 6 bases, 12 bases remained unmatched. The germline CDR1 and CDR2 sequences are DFQATT and SNEGSKA (reference sequence). The CDR3 runs 16 residues. CDR3 protein: CSALHPGQGAGNEQFF. The CDR3 DNA reads TGCAGTGCTCTCCACCCAGGACAGGGGGCAGGCAATGAGCAGTTCTTC.

This chain links TRBV7-9 with TRBJ1-4, with a possible D match to TRBD1 (6 bases). V lost 2 bases and J 0 bases, leaving 10 bases between the germline ends. CDR1 is SEHNR, CDR2 FQNEAQ, per germline (reference sequence). The CDR3 runs 16 residues. CDR3 loop: CASSLWTDPTNEKLFF. CDR3 nucleotides: TGTGCCAGCAGCTTATGGACAGACCCAACTAATGAAAAACTGTTTTTT. The full variable domain, its missing parts supplied by reference TRBV7-9 and TRBJ1-4, is DTGVSQNPRHKITKRGQNVTFRCDPISEHNRLYWYRQTLGQGPEFLTYFQNEAQLEKSRLLSDRFSAERPKGSFSTLEIQRTEQGDSAMYLCASSLWTDPTNEKLFFGSGTQLSVL.

This clonotype has more than one count but fewer than ten. This rearrangement joins TRBV29-1 to TRBJ2-7; 10 nucleotides agree with TRBD1. Looked up from germline, CDR1 is SQVTM and CDR2 is ANQGSEA. Trimming removed 7 bases from V and 2 bases from J; junction bases left unmatched: 5. This CDR3 is built from 13 residues. The CDR3 DNA follows: TGCAGCGGGGGACAGGGGAACACCTACGAGCAGTACTTC. This gives the protein CSGGQGNTYEQYF.

This clonotype was seen repeatedly, ten times or more. The rearrangement joins TRBV20-1 to TRBJ1-3; weak D call: TRBD1 (5 bases). This CDR3 is built from 15 residues. V was pared by 3 bases and J by 0 bases, with 12 bases between. Per germline, CDR1 DFQATT and CDR2 SNEGSKA (reference sequence). CDR3 nucleotides: TGCAGTGCTAGCCCCCCGGGGGGCTCTGGAAACACCATATATTTT. This sequence encodes CSASPPGGSGNTIYF.

The chain has TRBV6-6 and TRBJ2-3; possible D gene TRBD2, 7 bases. Deletions cut 2 bases from V and 3 bases from J, with 15 bases between. The CDR3 has 16 residues. Germline CDR1 is MNHNY and CDR2 is SVGAGI (reference sequence). In DNA form, the CDR3 reads TGTGCCAGCAGTTACCTGTGGGGGGGCCGTACAGATACGCAGTATTTT. Protein sequence: CASSYLWGGRTDTQYF.

This chain uses TRBV5-1 with TRBJ2-7; 10 bases are a match to TRBD1. Per germline, CDR1 SGHRS and CDR2 YFSETQ. The CDR3 has 14 residues. Trimming at V came to 0 bases and at J to 6 bases, leaving 3 bases not matched to a gene. This chain's CDR3 is CASSLGQGALEQYV. For the CDR3, the DNA is TGCGCCAGCAGCTTGGGACAGGGGGCTCTCGAGCAGTACGTC.

Only a few counts were recorded for this clonotype. The V and J genes are TRBV5-1 and TRBJ2-2, with a tentative D call TRBD1 (6 bases). The CDR3 has 15 amino acids. V lost 3 bases and J 2 bases, leaving 11 bases between the germline ends. Germline V gene sequence: CDR1 SGHRS, CDR2 YFSETQ. The CDR3 bases are TGCGCCAGCAGCTCGCAGGGACAAAACACCGGGGAGCTGTTTTTT. This sequence encodes CASSSQGQNTGELFF.

The V and J genes are TRBV5-1 and TRBJ2-2; tentative D call: TRBD2 (5 bases). This CDR3 contains 14 residues. Trimming shortened V by 4 bases and J by 4 bases, and 11 bases separated the two germline ends. Looked up from germline, CDR1 is SGHRS and CDR2 is YFSETQ. The CDR3, as DNA: TGCGCCAGCAGCCCGGTGGGGAGCACCGGGGAGCTGTTTTTT. This gives the protein CASSPVGSTGELFF.

This rearrangement joins TRBV7-9 to TRBJ1-2; a weak D match, TRBD1 (6 bases). The V and J ends lost 6 bases and 7 bases respectively, with 24 bases between them. The germline gives CDR1 SEHNR, CDR2 FQNEAQ (reference sequence). CDR3 length: 16 amino acids. CDR3 protein: CASRFPRRDKDAGYTF. The CDR3 DNA is TGTGCCAGCAGGTTCCCGCGCCGGGACAAGGACGCTGGCTACACCTTC.

This clonotype was observed a few times. The V gene is TRBV4-2, the J gene TRBJ2-1, with 10 nucleotides matching TRBD2. Germline lookup yields CDR1 LGHNA and CDR2 YNFKEQ. CDR3 length equals 15 residues. Trimming at V came to 1 base and at J to 7 bases, leaving 4 bases not matched to a gene. CDR3 protein: CASSQAGTSVNEQFF. Written as DNA, the CDR3 is TGTGCCAGCAGCCAAGCCGGGACTAGCGTGAATGAGCAGTTCTTC.

The chain joins TRBV24-1 to TRBJ2-1, with D possibly TRBD1 on 5 matching bases. The CDR3 is 16 residues long. V gave up 3 bases and J gave up 0 bases, with 11 bases separating them. From germline, CDR1 is KGHDR and CDR2 SFDVKD. The CDR3 sequence: CATSDGGAHSYNEQFF. CDR3 nucleotides: TGTGCCACCAGTGATGGTGGGGCTCACTCCTACAATGAGCAGTTCTTC.

The chain employs TRBV7-2 and TRBJ1-1, with 7 bases that match TRBD1. The CDR3 runs to 15 residues. Germline CDR1 reads SGHTA; CDR2 reads FQGNSA. The ends lost 5 bases at V and 11 bases at J; junction bases unmatched: 17. Here the CDR3 DNA reads TGTGCCAGCAGCCCAGGGGGGACTTATCCGAATATGGCTTTCTTT. Its translation: CASSPGGTYPNMAFF.

The sample holds a few counts of this clonotype. This chain joins TRBV20-1 and TRBJ1-2; 7 bases agree with TRBD1. The CDR3 covers 12 residues. The V and J ends lost 3 bases and 6 bases, in that order; junction bases with no gene match: 4. CDR1 and CDR2 from the germline V gene are DFQATT and SNEGSKA (reference sequence). The DNA for the CDR3 is TGCAGTGCTAGCCCCGACAGGGATGGCTACACCTTC. The encoded protein is CSASPDRDGYTF.

This chain uses TRBV5-1 with TRBJ1-2; no clear D gene. V lost 0 bases, J lost 4 bases, and 10 bases lay in between. Germline-derived CDR1 and CDR2 are SGHRS and YFSETQ. This CDR3 comprises 14 residues. The CDR3 sequence is CASSLEGKGYGYTF. Written as DNA, the CDR3 is TGCGCCAGCAGCTTGGAAGGGAAAGGCTATGGCTACACCTTC. The whole variable domain, remainder taken from reference TRBV5-1 and TRBJ1-2, is KAGVTQTPRYLIKTRGQQVTLSCSPISGHRSVSWYQQTPGQGLQFLFEYFSETQRNKGNFPGRFSGRQFSNSRSEMNVSTLELGDSALYLCASSLEGKGYGYTFGSGTRLTVV.

There are many counts of this clonotype. The V call is TRBV4-1, the J call TRBJ2-3; 9 bases map to TRBD2. Looked up from germline, CDR1 is MGHRA and CDR2 is YSYEKL. V trimming: 4 bases; J trimming: 4 bases; junction bases outside the gene matches: 12. The CDR3 has 17 residues. For the CDR3, the DNA is TGCGCCAGCAGCCCCTCTAGGCTAGCGGGGACGGCAGATACGCAGTATTTT. Protein product: CASSPSRLAGTADTQYF.

This clonotype came up many times. The V gene is TRBV24-1, the J gene TRBJ2-3; TRBD1 matches at 9 bases. The CDR3 is 16 residues long. V shed 4 bases, J shed 2 bases, and the junction held 6 bases outside the gene matches. Per germline, CDR1 KGHDR and CDR2 SFDVKD. The CDR3 DNA sequence: TGTGCCACCAGTGAACAGGGGGCCCGTGACACAGATACGCAGTATTTT. It is translated as CATSEQGARDTDTQYF.

The rearrangement links TRBV4-1 to TRBJ2-7; D remains ambiguous. The germline V gene encodes CDR1 MGHRA and CDR2 YSYEKL. This CDR3 has 15 amino acids. The ends were cut back, 0 bases at V and 2 bases at J, with 11 bases in the middle. CDR3 sequence (DNA): TGCGCCAGCAGCCAAGAGGAGTTGCGCACCTACGAGCAGTACGTC. Translating it yields CASSQEELRTYEQYV.

V usage is TRBV20-1 and J usage is TRBJ1-1; 8 bases match TRBD1. From germline, CDR1 is DFQATT and CDR2 SNEGSKA (reference sequence). The CDR3 loop spans 14 amino acids. V lost 1 base and J lost 3; bases outside the gene matches: 4. This CDR3 is CSARAHRGDTEAFF. The DNA of the CDR3 is TGCAGTGCTAGAGCGCACAGGGGGGACACTGAAGCTTTCTTT.

V and J are TRBV20-1 and TRBJ1-5, with D tentatively TRBD1 (5 bases). Deletions cut 6 bases from V and 4 bases from J, with 16 bases between. The CDR3 sequence is 14 residues long. Germline V CDR1 and CDR2: DFQATT, SNEGSKA (reference sequence). DNA for the CDR3: TGCAGTGCCCTCCGGGACGGAGCTAATCAGCCCCAGCATTTT. This sequence encodes CSALRDGANQPQHF.

In regard to this clonotype: This may arise from a read error, as a much more abundant clone is one base away. The chain employs TRBV5-5 and TRBJ2-3, with D perhaps matching TRBD2 (6 bases). The CDR3 is 15 amino acids. Germline CDR1 reads SGHKS; CDR2 reads YYEKEE (reference sequence). The CDR3 sequence is CASSLGVTSTVTQYF. CDR3 DNA sequence: TGTGCCAGCAGCTTGGGGGTAACTAGCACAGTTACGCAGTATTTT.

This clonotype has only a few counts. The J gene is TRBJ2-1, the V gene TRBV6-5, with 12 positions matching TRBD2. Germline assignment: CDR1 MNHEY and CDR2 SVGAGI. This CDR3 spans 15 amino acids. J lost 8 bases, V lost 5 bases, and 7 bases had no gene match. The CDR3 protein is CASSKLAGGPYEQFF. DNA of the CDR3: TGTGCCAGCAGTAAGCTAGCGGGGGGGCCGTATGAGCAGTTCTTC.